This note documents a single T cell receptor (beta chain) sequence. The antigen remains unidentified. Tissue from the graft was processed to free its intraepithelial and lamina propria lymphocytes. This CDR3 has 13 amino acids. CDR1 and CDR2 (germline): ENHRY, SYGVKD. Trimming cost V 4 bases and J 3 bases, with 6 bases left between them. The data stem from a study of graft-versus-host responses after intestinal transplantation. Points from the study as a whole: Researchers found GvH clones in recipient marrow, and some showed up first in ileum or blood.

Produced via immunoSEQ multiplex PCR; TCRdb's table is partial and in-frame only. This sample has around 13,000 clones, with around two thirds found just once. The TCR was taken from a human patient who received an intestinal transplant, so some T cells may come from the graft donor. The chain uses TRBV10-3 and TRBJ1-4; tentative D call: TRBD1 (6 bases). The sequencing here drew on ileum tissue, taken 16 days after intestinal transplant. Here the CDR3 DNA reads TGTGCCATCAGTGGACAGGCTAATGAAAAACTGTTTTTT. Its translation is CAISGQANEKLFF.